The sequence of this T cell receptor (beta chain) was determined in a study of cytomegalovirus exposure and HLA in healthy donors. With 60 Vbeta and 13 Jbeta primers, the PCR was carried out. Repertoires were generated with immunoSEQ multiplex PCR, while TCRdb's copy carries only in-frame clones and drops some. This table has about 98,000 clones, more than 70% appearing once. This clone was counted a single time. The CDR3 runs to 14 residues. Germline V gene data show CDR1 as GTSNPN and CDR2 as SVGIG (reference sequence). Trimming removed 0 bases at V and 7 bases at J, with 15 bases between. The sample comprised PBMCs. The TCR was taken from a man younger than 30 in good health and CMV-seropositive. J is TRBJ1-2 and V is TRBV30, with D possibly matching TRBD1 (6 bases). CDR3 amino acids: CAWSVRARGFGYTF. The DNA of the CDR3 is TGTGCCTGGAGTGTACGGGCCAGGGGCTTTGGCTACACCTTC.